A selection of T cell receptor beta chains follows, all from one sample in a study of cytomegalovirus exposure and HLA in healthy donors. The protocol was immunoSEQ multiplex PCR, while the TCRdb copy is restricted to in-frame clones and leaves out a portion. This sample has about 130,000 clones, with 75% to 80% found just once. Sequences were obtained from PBMCs. The receptor source for this set is a man aged 35 to 55 in good health and CMV-seronegative. Each CDR3 is given with its conserved first and last residue.

>TRBV29-1
CSVEGKAGAGGYTF
>TRBV6-6
CASSYSPGQGYYGYTF
>TRBV28
CASSLRVGSYEQYF
>TRBV10-3
CAISELAGGRETQYF
>TRBV9
CASSALGGELFF
>TRBV4-2
CASSQDPRDRESTQYF
>TRBV5-4
CASSTRTGGGNEQFF
>TRBV15
CATSTLAGANEQYF
>TRBV5-8
CASSLGQASYQPQHF
>TRBV5-1
CASSLTGQGYNEQYF
>TRBV6-5
CASGWTGQETQYF
>TRBV5-1
CASSPDRPAGELFF
>TRBV9
CASSAQTVNGELFF
>TRBV5-1
CASSLTSGDEQFF
>TRBV5-1
CASTGLAGTYEQYF
>TRBV10-3
CAMTSGGVDTQYF
>TRBV25-1
CASSDPGTGSYEQYF
>TRBV5-5
CASSPDGLNYGYTF
>TRBV11-2
CASSPRGTIYF
>TRBV9
CASSVGTSGGTDTQYF
>TRBV6-6
CASSSFPRGTEAFF
>TRBV10-3
CAISESGGDGYEQYF
>TRBV5-1
CASSLMITGVNTEAFF
>TRBV29-1
CSVETEDNTEAFF
>TRBV19
CASPPDRDRVDTEAFF
>TRBV5-6
CASSGIGTGDSQETQYF
>TRBV2
CASSEARGSEETQYF
>TRBV4-1
CASSQDRGQNYEQYF
>TRBV7-9
CASSLPVWGNTIYF
>TRBV18
CASSPNRDRNEQFF
>TRBV7-2
CASSYRVFENEQYF
>TRBV27
CASSMGGGLSQPQHF
>TRBV27
CASSLGQGALGYGYTF
>TRBV7-2
CASSLGAEQGYNEQFF
>TRBV7-2
CASSAPAVTYEQYF
>TRBV6-6
CASRNLPTEAFF
>TRBV2
CASSLTRTAQETQYF
>TRBV30
CAWGNDRSQAFF
>TRBV7-2
CASSARGRGNSYEQYF
>TRBV13
CASSVGEYEQYF
>TRBV7-2
CASSLPSAGELFF
>TRBV7-6
CASSVQGQGVQGELFF
>TRBV4-2
CASSQEGTSKAEQYF
>TRBV25-1
CASSLSGVHQGYTF
>TRBV7-2
CASSLVGDIPGELFF
>TRBV5-1
CASSSGDSYEQYF
>TRBV18
CASSEIRTENEKLFF
>TRBV5-1
CASRQEQAMETQYF
>TRBV7-8
CASSPGQYTEAFF
>TRBV7-7
CASSQGQGRPNEKLFF
>TRBV5-5
CASSLGHYAEYEQYF
>TRBV7-2
CASSSRGGSYNEQFF
>TRBV7-9
CSSSLERDGYTF
>TRBV4-1
CASRQGVNQPQHF